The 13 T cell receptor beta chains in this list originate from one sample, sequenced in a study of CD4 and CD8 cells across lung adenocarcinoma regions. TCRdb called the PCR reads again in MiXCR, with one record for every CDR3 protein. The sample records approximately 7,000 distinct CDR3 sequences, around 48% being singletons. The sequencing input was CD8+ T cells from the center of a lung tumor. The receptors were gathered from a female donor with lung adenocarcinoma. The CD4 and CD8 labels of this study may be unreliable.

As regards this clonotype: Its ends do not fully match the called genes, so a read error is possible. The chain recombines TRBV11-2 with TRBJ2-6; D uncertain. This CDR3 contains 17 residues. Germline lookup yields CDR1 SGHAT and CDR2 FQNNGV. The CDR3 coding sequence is TGTGCCAGCGGCTGCGTGCTTGCGGATCCTGGCGCCAACGTCCTGACTTTC. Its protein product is CASGCVLADPGANVLTF.

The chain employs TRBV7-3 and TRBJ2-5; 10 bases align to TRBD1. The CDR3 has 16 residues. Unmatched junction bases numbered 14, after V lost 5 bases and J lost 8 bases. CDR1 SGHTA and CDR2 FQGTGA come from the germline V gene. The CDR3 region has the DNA TGTGCCAGCAGCGTGACAGGGGGCGGCTTCCTAGGTACCCAGTACTTC. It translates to CASSVTGGGFLGTQYF.

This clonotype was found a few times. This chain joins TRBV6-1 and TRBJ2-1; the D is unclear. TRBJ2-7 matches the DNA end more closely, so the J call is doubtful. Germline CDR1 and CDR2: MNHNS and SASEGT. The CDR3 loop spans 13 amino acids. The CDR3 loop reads CASSEAGNNEQYF. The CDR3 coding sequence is TGTGCCAGCAGTGAAGCGGGAAACAATGAGCAGTACTTC.

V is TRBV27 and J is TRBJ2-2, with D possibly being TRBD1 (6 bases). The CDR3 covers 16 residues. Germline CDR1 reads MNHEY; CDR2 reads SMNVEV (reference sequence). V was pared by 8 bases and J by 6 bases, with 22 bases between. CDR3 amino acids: CASRYSGQINSGELFF. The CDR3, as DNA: TGTGCCAGCCGATATTCGGGACAAATCAACTCCGGGGAGCTGTTTTTT.

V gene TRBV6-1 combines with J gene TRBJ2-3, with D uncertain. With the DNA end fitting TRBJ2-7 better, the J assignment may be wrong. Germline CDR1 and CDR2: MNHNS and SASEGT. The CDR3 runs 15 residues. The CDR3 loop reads CASKPAHRATNTQYF. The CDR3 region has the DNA TGTGCCAGCAAGCCAGCCCACAGAGCCACAAATACGCAGTACTTC.

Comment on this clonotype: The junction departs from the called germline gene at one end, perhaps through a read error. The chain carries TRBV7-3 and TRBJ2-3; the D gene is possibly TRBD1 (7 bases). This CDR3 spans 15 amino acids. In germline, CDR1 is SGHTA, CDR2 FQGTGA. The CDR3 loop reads CAGGLGGGSTDTQYF. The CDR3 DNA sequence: TGTGCCGGGGGGTTAGGGGGCGGTAGCACAGATACGCAGTACTTT.

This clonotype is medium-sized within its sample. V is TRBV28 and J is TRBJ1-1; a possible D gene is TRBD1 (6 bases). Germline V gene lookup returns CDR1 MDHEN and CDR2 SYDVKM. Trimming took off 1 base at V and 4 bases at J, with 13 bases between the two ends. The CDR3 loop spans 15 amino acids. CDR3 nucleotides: TGTGCCAGCAGTTTATACGACATAGGGGGCACTGAAGCTTTCTTT. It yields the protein CASSLYDIGGTEAFF.

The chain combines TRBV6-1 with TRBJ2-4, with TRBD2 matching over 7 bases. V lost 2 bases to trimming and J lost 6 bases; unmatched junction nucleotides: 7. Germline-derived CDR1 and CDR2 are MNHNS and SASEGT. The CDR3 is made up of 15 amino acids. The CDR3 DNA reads TGTGCCAGCAGTGAAATAGCGGGTACCACAAACATTCAGTACTTC. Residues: CASSEIAGTTNIQYF.

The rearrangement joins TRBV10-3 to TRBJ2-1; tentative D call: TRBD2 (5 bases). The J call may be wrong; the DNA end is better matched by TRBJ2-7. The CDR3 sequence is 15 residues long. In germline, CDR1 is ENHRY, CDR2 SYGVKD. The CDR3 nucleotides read TGTGCCATCAGTGAGCCCGCGGGTGGGCCACTCGAGCAGTACTTC. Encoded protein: CAISEPAGGPLEQYF.

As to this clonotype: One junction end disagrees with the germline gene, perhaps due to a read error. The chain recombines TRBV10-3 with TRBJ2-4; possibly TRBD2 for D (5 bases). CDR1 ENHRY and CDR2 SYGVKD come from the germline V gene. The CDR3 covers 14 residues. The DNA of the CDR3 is TGTGCCAGTCAGCGGCCACACACCACAGACACGCAGTATTTC. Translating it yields CASQRPHTTDTQYF.

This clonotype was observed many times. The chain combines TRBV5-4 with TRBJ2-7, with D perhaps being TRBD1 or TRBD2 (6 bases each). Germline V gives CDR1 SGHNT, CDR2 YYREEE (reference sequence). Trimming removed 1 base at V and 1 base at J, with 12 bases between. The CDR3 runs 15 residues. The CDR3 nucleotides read TGTGCCAGCAGCTTGATCGGGGGCGAATCCTACGAGCAGTACTTC. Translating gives CASSLIGGESYEQYF.

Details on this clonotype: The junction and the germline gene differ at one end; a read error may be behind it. The CDR3 DNA reads TGTGCCGGGGGGCTCGGGGGCGGGGCCGAAGATACCCAGTATTTC. The encoded protein is CAGGLGGGAEDTQYF. The chain couples TRBV11-2 to TRBJ2-3, with D perhaps matching TRBD1 or TRBD2 (6 bases each). The CDR3 is made up of 15 amino acids. CDR1 is SGHAT, CDR2 FQNNGV, per germline.

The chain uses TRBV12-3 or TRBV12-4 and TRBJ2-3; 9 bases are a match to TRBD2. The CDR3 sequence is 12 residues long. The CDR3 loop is CGSSGNTDTQYF. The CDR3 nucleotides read TGTGGCTCTAGCGGGAACACAGATACGCAGTATTTT.